The present T cell receptor beta chain was sequenced within a study of blood T cell repertoires in COVID-19. Study-wide background: Sites across the United States, Italy and Spain contributed samples from acute and convalescent COVID-19. In each case, the material was cDNA or gDNA derived from T cells, B-cell-depleted T cells, or PBMCs.

The CDR3 has 15 residues. V lost 4 bases and J lost 0, with 13 bases in between. Germline V gives CDR1 SGHNT, CDR2 YYREEE (reference sequence). Under the authors' procedure: Using reference gene primer amplification, nucleated cell counts were estimated. The protocol was immunoSEQ multiplex PCR, while the TCRdb copy is restricted to in-frame clones and leaves out a portion. The DNA was the basis for D and trimming; V, J and clone size are from that table. Found here are roughly 280,000 clones, 70% to 90% of them singletons; the top ten hold nearly 2%. The rearrangement joins TRBV5-4 to TRBJ1-1; D not certain. This clonotype was obtained from a man aged 25-40 years with active or convalescent COVID-19. The sequencing sample was made of peripheral blood. CDR3 protein: CASSTPDGMNTEAFF. CDR3 nucleotide sequence: TGTGCCAGCAGCACACCAGACGGGATGAACACTGAAGCTTTCTTT.